Given below is one T cell receptor (beta chain) in context. Enrollment of patients from Seattle took place during active infection, with longitudinal follow-up. In the source study's methods: Cell counts per sample came from amplifying reference gene primers. TCRdb's copy holds only in-frame clones and misses some; the assay was immunoSEQ multiplex PCR. Clone size and the V and J calls come from that table; the DNA yielded D and trimming. This table has some 130,000 clones, roughly 90% appearing once. This CDR3 spans 15 amino acids. Trimming took 4 bases from V and 2 from J, leaving 12 bases between them. Germline-derived CDR1 and CDR2 are ENHRY and SYGVKD. The data derive from a study of blood T cell repertoires in COVID-19. Study details: The United States, Italy and Spain supplied acute and convalescent COVID-19 samples. PBMCs, B-cell-depleted T cells, or T cells were the source of the cDNA or gDNA that made up the material.

This receptor was taken from a man aged 60 to 69 with COVID-19, enrolled during active disease. The sample was peripheral blood. The chain joins TRBV10-3 to TRBJ2-4; D possibly corresponds to TRBD2 (6 bases). CDR3 nucleotide sequence: TGTGCCATCAGTGCGGACGGACTAACCAAAAACATTCAGTACTTC. Its translation is CAISADGLTKNIQYF.